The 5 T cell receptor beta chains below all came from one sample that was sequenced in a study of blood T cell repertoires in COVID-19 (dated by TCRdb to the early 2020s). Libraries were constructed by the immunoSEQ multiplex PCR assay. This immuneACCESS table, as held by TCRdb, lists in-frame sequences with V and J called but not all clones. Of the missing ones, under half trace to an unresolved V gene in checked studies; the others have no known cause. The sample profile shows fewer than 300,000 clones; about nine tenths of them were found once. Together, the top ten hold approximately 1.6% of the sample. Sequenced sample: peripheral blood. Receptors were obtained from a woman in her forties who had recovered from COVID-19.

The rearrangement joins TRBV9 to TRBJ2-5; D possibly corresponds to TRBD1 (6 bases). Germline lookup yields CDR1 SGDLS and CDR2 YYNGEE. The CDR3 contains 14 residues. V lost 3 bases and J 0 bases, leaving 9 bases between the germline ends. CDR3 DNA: TGTGCCAGCAGCGGAAGGACAGACCAAGAGACCCAGTACTTC. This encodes CASSGRTDQETQYF.

The CDR3 region is CASSLRDTSSYEQYF. The CDR3 bases are TGTGCCAGCAGCCTCCGGGACACAAGCTCCTACGAGCAGTACTTC. The chain employs TRBV6-2 or TRBV6-3 and TRBJ2-7; possible D gene TRBD1, 6 bases. The V end was cut by 6 bases, the J end by 0 bases, with 15 bases between. CDR1 and CDR2 (germline): MNHEY, SVGEGT. This CDR3 comprises 15 residues.

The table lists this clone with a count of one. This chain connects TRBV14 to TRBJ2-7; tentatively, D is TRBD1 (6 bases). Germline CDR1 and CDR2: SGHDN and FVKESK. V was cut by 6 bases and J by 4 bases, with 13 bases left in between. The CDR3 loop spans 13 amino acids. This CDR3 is CASSLIDRYEQYF. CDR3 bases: TGTGCCAGCAGTCTCATTGACAGGTACGAGCAGTACTTC.

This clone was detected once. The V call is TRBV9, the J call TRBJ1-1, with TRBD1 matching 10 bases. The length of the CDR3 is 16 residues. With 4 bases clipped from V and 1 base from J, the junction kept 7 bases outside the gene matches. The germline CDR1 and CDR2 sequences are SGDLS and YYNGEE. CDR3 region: CASSPGGQGKNTEAFF. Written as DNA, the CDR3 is TGTGCCAGCAGCCCAGGGGGACAGGGGAAGAACACTGAAGCTTTCTTT.

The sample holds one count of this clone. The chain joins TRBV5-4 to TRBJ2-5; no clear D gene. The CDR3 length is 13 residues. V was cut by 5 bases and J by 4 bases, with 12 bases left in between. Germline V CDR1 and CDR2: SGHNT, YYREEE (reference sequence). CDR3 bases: TGTGCCAGCAGTCAAAGCGCATTAGAGACCCAGTACTTC. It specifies CASSQSALETQYF.